This TCR beta chain was sequenced in a study of identical twins. Points on this clonotype: The antigen is unknown.

This CDR3 has 13 amino acids. The V gene's germline CDR1 is LNHDA and CDR2 SQIVND (reference sequence). Trimming removed 9 bases from V and 0 bases from J; junction bases left unmatched: 5. Points from the study as a whole: Twin-shared out-of-frame alpha sequences were enriched for low generation probability. While abundant cord blood beta clonotypes carried fewer insertions, memory repertoires showed no such pattern. The presence of invariant MAIT and iNKT cells could partly confound analyses of zero-insertion sequences. Conclusions were based on cross-sectional statistical analysis, without following the same donors.

TCRdb reprocessed the 5' RACE reads with MiXCR, giving one entry per CDR3 protein. The data show 1.5 million to 2 million distinct CDR3 sequences, 25% to 35% seen once. This clonotype was sampled from a newborn girl in good health. Sequenced material: cord blood. The V and J genes are TRBV19 and TRBJ2-7; 7 bases are a match to TRBD1. CDR3 sequence reads: CASRDRVSYEQYF. Written as DNA, the CDR3 is TGTGCCAGCCGCGACAGGGTCTCCTACGAGCAGTACTTC.